Presented here are 3 T cell receptor beta chains from one specimen sequenced in a study of blood T cell repertoires in COVID-19. The method was immunoSEQ multiplex PCR; TCRdb's version includes in-frame clones alone and lacks a portion of them. The sample lists just over 250,000 clones; more than 85% were seen once. The sequenced sample was peripheral blood. Receptors were obtained from a person aged 18 to 35 with COVID-19, enrolled during active disease.

The rearrangement uses TRBV28 and TRBJ1-1; the D is unclear. Germline V gene sequence: CDR1 MDHEN, CDR2 SYDVKM. The CDR3 is made up of 14 amino acids. Trimming removed 8 bases from V and 0 bases from J, with 13 bases in between. As DNA, the CDR3 is TGTGCCAGCCAACCCAGAAGAATGAACACTGAAGCTTTCTTT. Translating gives CASQPRRMNTEAFF. The complete variable domain, with remaining parts taken from reference TRBV28 and TRBJ1-1, reads DVKVTQSSRYLVKRTGEKVFLECVQDMDHENMFWYRQDPGLGLRLIYFSYDVKMKEKGDIPEGYSVSREKKERFSLILESASTNQTSMYLCASQPRRMNTEAFFGQGTRLTVV.

The chain carries TRBV6-5 and TRBJ1-1, with TRBD1 identical over 7 bases. The CDR3 spans 14 residues. The ends lost 6 bases at V and 2 bases at J; junction bases unmatched: 6. Germline CDR1 is MNHEY and CDR2 is SVGAGI. CDR3 residues: CASRPRGENTEAFF. The CDR3 DNA is TGTGCCAGCAGGCCCAGGGGGGAAAACACTGAAGCTTTCTTT.

CDR3 sequence: CASSLRGGTEAFF. CDR3 in DNA: TGTGCCAGTAGTCTCCGAGGCGGGACTGAAGCTTTCTTT. The V gene is TRBV19, the J gene TRBJ1-1; D remains unclear. Looked up from germline, CDR1 is LNHDA and CDR2 is SQIVND (reference sequence). Trimming took off 5 bases at V and 5 bases at J, with 12 bases between the two ends. The CDR3 loop spans 13 amino acids.